These T cell receptor beta chains were read from a single sample in a study of T-cell reconstitution after alpha-beta-depleted transplantation in children. TCRdb re-called the PCR reads with MiXCR, one entry per CDR3 protein. The sample includes 300,000 to 400,000 distinct CDR3 sequences, around 15% of them seen just once. The specimen was PBMCs, mostly from graft donor cells, collected 360 days after TCRalphabeta/CD19-depleted stem cell transplant. All receptors derive from a male patient aged 2 to 10 who had a stem cell transplant for acute lymphoblastic leukemia, so the T cells may come from the graft donor. Both conserved end residues are part of each CDR3. The D gene is left open where the match is weak. Not every row has a clone size; where given, it reads once, few, many or a size class.

V gene: TRBV11-2
J gene: TRBJ2-7
clone size: many
D gene: TRBD1
CDR3 protein: CASSLQGSRAYEQYF
CDR3 DNA: TGTGCCAGCAGTTTACAGGGGAGTCGGGCCTACGAGCAGTACTTC

V gene: TRBV4-3
J gene: TRBJ1-1
clone size: few
D gene: -
CDR3 protein: CASRQAVSRPFF
CDR3 DNA: TGCGCCAGCAGACAAGCGGTCTCGCGGCCTTTCTTT

V gene: TRBV12-3/TRBV12-4
J gene: TRBJ2-4
clone size: few
D gene: -
CDR3 protein: CASSPRTPLSRGGKNIQYF
CDR3 DNA: TGTGCCAGCAGTCCCCGGACCCCTCTCTCCAGGGGGGGCAAAAACATTCAGTACTTC

V gene: TRBV19
J gene: TRBJ1-6
clone size: -
D gene: -
CDR3 protein: CASSIAGTPLHF
CDR3 DNA: TGTGCCAGTAGTATTGCCGGAACACCCCTCCACTTT

V gene: TRBV28
J gene: TRBJ1-5
clone size: few
D gene: TRBD1
CDR3 protein: CASSLYWGGTGLQPQHF
CDR3 DNA: TGTGCCAGCAGTTTATATTGGGGCGGGACAGGCCTTCAGCCCCAGCATTTT

V gene: TRBV5-6
J gene: TRBJ2-5
clone size: many
D gene: -
CDR3 protein: CASSLGGSYQETQYF
CDR3 DNA: TGTGCCAGCAGCTTAGGCGGGTCGTACCAAGAGACCCAGTACTTC

V gene: TRBV29-1
J gene: TRBJ2-7
clone size: few
D gene: -
CDR3 protein: CSAEGGAYEQYF
CDR3 DNA: TGCAGCGCCGAGGGGGGGGCCTACGAGCAGTACTTC

V gene: TRBV25-1
J gene: TRBJ2-5
clone size: few
D gene: TRBD2
CDR3 protein: CASSDWTSGTQETQYF
CDR3 DNA: TGTGCCAGCAGTGATTGGACTAGCGGGACCCAAGAGACCCAGTACTTC

V gene: TRBV29-1
J gene: TRBJ2-1
clone size: -
D gene: -
CDR3 protein: CSVVDRSSSYNEQFF
CDR3 DNA: TGCAGCGTTGTGGATAGGAGTTCGTCCTACAATGAGCAGTTCTTC

V gene: TRBV20-1
J gene: TRBJ2-7
clone size: many
D gene: -
CDR3 protein: CSAREGAGYEQYF
CDR3 DNA: TGCAGTGCTAGAGAGGGGGCGGGATACGAGCAGTACTTC

V gene: TRBV20-1
J gene: TRBJ1-1
clone size: many
D gene: -
CDR3 protein: CSVWHGSTEAFF
CDR3 DNA: TGCAGTGTTTGGCACGGAAGCACTGAAGCTTTCTTT

V gene: TRBV28
J gene: TRBJ2-7
clone size: few
D gene: -
CDR3 protein: CASSLGSPQSSYEQYF
CDR3 DNA: TGTGCCAGCAGTTTAGGGTCTCCTCAGAGCTCCTACGAGCAGTACTTC

V gene: TRBV29-1
J gene: TRBJ2-1
clone size: -
D gene: TRBD2
CDR3 protein: CSVESGLAGVHEQFF
CDR3 DNA: TGCAGCGTTGAATCGGGACTAGCGGGAGTCCATGAGCAGTTCTTC

V gene: TRBV20-1
J gene: TRBJ1-4
clone size: -
D gene: -
CDR3 protein: CSARLSGTNKKLFF
CDR3 DNA: TGCAGTGCTAGATTGAGCGGTACTAATAAAAAACTGTTTTTT

V gene: TRBV10-3
J gene: TRBJ2-7
clone size: many
D gene: -
CDR3 protein: CAISDRGRSSYEQYF
CDR3 DNA: TGTGCCATCAGTGATCGGGGGAGGAGCTCCTACGAGCAGTACTTC

V gene: TRBV4-3
J gene: TRBJ2-5
clone size: few
D gene: TRBD2
CDR3 protein: CASSQGLAGGRGETQYF
CDR3 DNA: TGCGCCAGCAGCCAAGGACTAGCGGGAGGGCGGGGGGAGACCCAGTACTTC

V gene: TRBV5-1
J gene: TRBJ1-1
clone size: many
D gene: -
CDR3 protein: CASSLGRGGNTEAFF
CDR3 DNA: TGCGCCAGCAGCTTGGGGCGGGGAGGAAACACTGAAGCTTTCTTT

V gene: TRBV28
J gene: TRBJ2-3
clone size: few
D gene: TRBD2
CDR3 protein: CASSFPGWATSGPDTQYF
CDR3 DNA: TGTGCCAGCAGTTTCCCCGGGTGGGCGACTAGCGGGCCAGATACGCAGTATTTT

V gene: TRBV7-9
J gene: TRBJ2-2
clone size: -
D gene: -
CDR3 protein: CASSSPGTRITGELFF
CDR3 DNA: TGTGCCAGCAGCTCACCCGGGACTCGAATCACCGGGGAGCTGTTTTTT

V gene: TRBV3-1
J gene: TRBJ2-7
clone size: -
D gene: TRBD1
CDR3 protein: CASSQGRQGAYEQYF
CDR3 DNA: TGTGCCAGCAGCCAAGGTCGCCAGGGGGCCTACGAGCAGTACTTC

V gene: TRBV20-1
J gene: TRBJ2-2
clone size: -
D gene: -
CDR3 protein: CSARDPRSGELFF
CDR3 DNA: TGCAGTGCTAGAGACCCCCGGTCCGGGGAGCTGTTTTTT

V gene: TRBV4-3
J gene: TRBJ2-3
clone size: -
D gene: TRBD1
CDR3 protein: CASSQAPGQGTDTQYF
CDR3 DNA: TGCGCCAGCAGCCAGGCACCGGGACAGGGGACAGATACGCAGTATTTT

V gene: TRBV11-2
J gene: TRBJ2-3
clone size: -
D gene: -
CDR3 protein: CASSLVASWDTQYF
CDR3 DNA: TGTGCCAGCAGCTTAGTGGCTAGCTGGGATACGCAGTATTTT

V gene: TRBV9
J gene: TRBJ2-3
clone size: -
D gene: -
CDR3 protein: CASSVGGMGTDTQYF
CDR3 DNA: TGTGCCAGCAGCGTAGGCGGTATGGGCACAGATACGCAGTATTTT

V gene: TRBV12-3/TRBV12-4
J gene: TRBJ1-2
clone size: few
D gene: -
CDR3 protein: CASSTNRYGYTF
CDR3 DNA: TGTGCCAGCAGTACCAACCGGTATGGCTACACCTTC

V gene: TRBV6-5
J gene: TRBJ2-1
clone size: few
D gene: -
CDR3 protein: CASSYFAGTYNEQFF
CDR3 DNA: TGTGCCAGCAGTTACTTCGCCGGGACCTACAATGAGCAGTTCTTC

V gene: TRBV9
J gene: TRBJ2-1
clone size: few
D gene: TRBD2
CDR3 protein: CASSVAKTSPYNEQFF
CDR3 DNA: TGTGCCAGCAGCGTAGCTAAGACTAGCCCCTACAATGAGCAGTTCTTC

V gene: TRBV12-3/TRBV12-4
J gene: TRBJ2-1
clone size: few
D gene: -
CDR3 protein: CASGGGPFGNEQFF
CDR3 DNA: TGTGCCAGCGGGGGCGGACCCTTTGGTAATGAGCAGTTCTTC

V gene: TRBV28
J gene: TRBJ2-7
clone size: many
D gene: -
CDR3 protein: CAIGIQGYEQYF
CDR3 DNA: TGTGCCATCGGCATCCAGGGTTACGAGCAGTACTTC

V gene: TRBV30
J gene: TRBJ2-1
clone size: -
D gene: -
CDR3 protein: CAWSPGHYNEQFF
CDR3 DNA: TGTGCCTGGAGCCCGGGACATTACAATGAGCAGTTCTTC

V gene: TRBV7-7
J gene: TRBJ2-1
clone size: many
D gene: -
CDR3 protein: CASSPNEQFF
CDR3 DNA: TGTGCTAGCAGCCCTAATGAGCAGTTCTTC

V gene: TRBV29-1
J gene: TRBJ2-1
clone size: -
D gene: -
CDR3 protein: CSVAPGIIGEQFF
CDR3 DNA: TGCAGCGTTGCCCCTGGGATCATCGGTGAGCAGTTCTTC

V gene: TRBV27
J gene: TRBJ1-5
clone size: few
D gene: -
CDR3 protein: CASSLWWDPARQPQHF
CDR3 DNA: TGTGCCAGCAGTTTATGGTGGGACCCGGCGAGGCAGCCCCAGCATTTT

V gene: TRBV4-1
J gene: TRBJ2-7
clone size: -
D gene: TRBD1
CDR3 protein: CASSPFIGQGYEQYF
CDR3 DNA: TGCGCCAGCAGCCCCTTTATCGGACAGGGCTACGAGCAGTACTTC

V gene: TRBV7-2
J gene: TRBJ1-4
clone size: few
D gene: -
CDR3 protein: CASSLTRGVEKLFF
CDR3 DNA: TGTGCCAGCAGCTTAACGAGGGGGGTGGAAAAACTGTTTTTT

V gene: TRBV5-1
J gene: TRBJ2-1
clone size: few
D gene: TRBD1
CDR3 protein: CASSPKTDRGYNEQFF
CDR3 DNA: TGCGCCAGCAGCCCGAAGACAGACAGGGGCTACAATGAGCAGTTCTTC

V gene: TRBV28
J gene: TRBJ2-2
clone size: -
D gene: -
CDR3 protein: CASSLFGNTGELFF
CDR3 DNA: TGTGCCAGCAGTTTGTTTGGTAACACCGGGGAGCTGTTTTTT

V gene: TRBV7-8
J gene: TRBJ2-7
clone size: few
D gene: -
CDR3 protein: CASSQSRVASYEQYF
CDR3 DNA: TGTGCCAGCAGTCAGTCCCGGGTCGCCTCCTACGAGCAGTACTTC

V gene: TRBV27
J gene: TRBJ2-7
clone size: many
D gene: TRBD2
CDR3 protein: CASSPVEGGRSEQYF
CDR3 DNA: TGTGCCAGCAGCCCTGTCGAGGGAGGGAGGAGCGAGCAGTACTTC

V gene: TRBV12-3/TRBV12-4
J gene: TRBJ2-4
clone size: few
D gene: TRBD2
CDR3 protein: CASSLAGGSPKNIQYF
CDR3 DNA: TGTGCCAGCAGTTTAGCCGGCGGGAGTCCCAAAAACATTCAGTACTTC

V gene: TRBV12-3/TRBV12-4
J gene: TRBJ2-5
clone size: -
D gene: -
CDR3 protein: CASSPRTQQETQYF
CDR3 DNA: TGTGCCAGCAGTCCCCGGACCCAACAAGAGACCCAGTACTTC

V gene: TRBV3-1
J gene: TRBJ1-3
clone size: -
D gene: -
CDR3 protein: CASSQEHSGNTIYF
CDR3 DNA: TGTGCCAGCAGCCAAGAACACTCTGGAAACACCATATATTTT

V gene: TRBV6-2/TRBV6-3
J gene: TRBJ2-3
clone size: -
D gene: -
CDR3 protein: CASSYSNSAGLAQYF
CDR3 DNA: TGTGCCAGCAGTTACTCGAATAGCGCCGGATTGGCGCAGTATTTT

V gene: TRBV28
J gene: TRBJ2-7
clone size: -
D gene: TRBD2
CDR3 protein: CASSFPGGAYEQYF
CDR3 DNA: TGTGCCAGCAGTTTCCCCGGGGGGGCCTACGAGCAGTACTTC

V gene: TRBV29-1
J gene: TRBJ2-2
clone size: -
D gene: TRBD1
CDR3 protein: CSVESFQGQGATGELFF
CDR3 DNA: TGCAGCGTTGAATCTTTCCAGGGACAGGGGGCCACCGGGGAGCTGTTTTTT

V gene: TRBV11-2
J gene: TRBJ2-7
clone size: -
D gene: -
CDR3 protein: CASSLDPSGSLRSYEQYF
CDR3 DNA: TGTGCCAGCAGCTTAGATCCTTCGGGCTCCTTACGATCCTACGAGCAGTACTTC

V gene: TRBV4-1
J gene: TRBJ2-1
clone size: -
D gene: TRBD2
CDR3 protein: CASSQDGTSGRAELSYNEQFF
CDR3 DNA: TGCGCCAGCAGCCAAGACGGGACTAGCGGGAGGGCCGAACTATCCTACAATGAGCAGTTCTTC

V gene: TRBV15
J gene: TRBJ2-5
clone size: many
D gene: -
CDR3 protein: CATSRDFARVGETQYF
CDR3 DNA: TGTGCCACCAGCAGAGATTTCGCGAGGGTAGGAGAGACCCAGTACTTC